This TCR beta chain was retrieved from a study of cytomegalovirus exposure and HLA in healthy donors. It was with 60 Vbeta and 13 Jbeta primers that the PCR ran. Sequencing was performed with immunoSEQ multiplex PCR; in TCRdb, only in-frame clones are kept and a portion is missing. Of 120,000 to 150,000 clones listed, around 78% were seen once; the top ten hold approximately 2.8%. The CDR3 runs to 15 residues. The germline V gene has CDR1 MNHEY and CDR2 SVGAGI. V gave up 0 bases and J gave up 2 bases, with 9 bases separating them. V is TRBV6-5 and J is TRBJ2-3; D perhaps matches TRBD2 (6 bases). What was sequenced was PBMCs. This receptor was taken from a male donor in good health and CMV-seronegative. The CDR3 reads CASSYSWGLTDTQYF. In nucleotides, the CDR3 is TGTGCCAGCAGTTACTCATGGGGACTCACAGATACGCAGTATTTT.